Here is one TCR beta chain with its context. Healthy donors served as the controls. They were matched for age and sex. cDNA came from approximately 0.5 to 1 ug RNA primed by random hexamers. TCR beta CDR3 was amplified by immunoSEQ multiplex PCR. This amplification extended across 54 Vbeta and 13 Jbeta segments. TCRdb called the immunoSEQ multiplex PCR reads again in MiXCR, with one record for every CDR3 protein. The sample contains around 130,000 distinct CDR3 sequences, around 95% of which appear only once. This specimen belongs to a study of CD8 T cells in Susac syndrome. The CDR3 contains 20 residues. The ends were cut back, 4 bases at V and 0 bases at J, with 25 bases in the middle. Germline V gene sequence: CDR1 SQVTM, CDR2 ANQGSEA.

Specimen: CD4+ T cells from PBMCs. V gene TRBV29-1 combines with J gene TRBJ2-6, with D maybe TRBD1 (5 bases). This sequence was found in a human donor in good health. Here the CDR3 reads CSVGTGTHTLSSSGANVLTF. The CDR3, as DNA: TGCAGCGTTGGTACAGGAACCCACACCTTAAGTTCCTCTGGGGCCAACGTCCTGACTTTC.